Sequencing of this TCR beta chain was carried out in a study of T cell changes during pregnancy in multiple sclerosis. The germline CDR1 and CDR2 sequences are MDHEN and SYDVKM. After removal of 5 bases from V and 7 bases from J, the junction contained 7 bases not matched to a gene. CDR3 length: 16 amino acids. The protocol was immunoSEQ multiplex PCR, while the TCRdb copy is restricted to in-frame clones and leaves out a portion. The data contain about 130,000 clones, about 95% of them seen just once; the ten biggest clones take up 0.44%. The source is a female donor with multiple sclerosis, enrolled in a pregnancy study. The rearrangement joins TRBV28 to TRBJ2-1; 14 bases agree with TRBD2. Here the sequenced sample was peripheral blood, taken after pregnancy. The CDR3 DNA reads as TGTGCCAGCAGTCGCCTAGGACTAGCGGGAGGAAATGAGCAGTTCTTC. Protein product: CASSRLGLAGGNEQFF.